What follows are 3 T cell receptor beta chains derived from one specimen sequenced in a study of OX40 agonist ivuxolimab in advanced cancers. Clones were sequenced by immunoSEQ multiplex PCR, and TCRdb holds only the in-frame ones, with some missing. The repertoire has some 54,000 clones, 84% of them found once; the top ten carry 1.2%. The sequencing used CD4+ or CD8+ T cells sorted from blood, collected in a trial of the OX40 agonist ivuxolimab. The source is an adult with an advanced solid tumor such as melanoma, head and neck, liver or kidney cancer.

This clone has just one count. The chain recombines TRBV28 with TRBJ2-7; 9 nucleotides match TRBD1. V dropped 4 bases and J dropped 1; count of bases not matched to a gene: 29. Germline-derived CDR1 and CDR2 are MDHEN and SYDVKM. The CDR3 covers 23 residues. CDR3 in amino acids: CASSSLWTSIPGQGKERSYEQYF. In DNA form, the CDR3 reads TGTGCCAGCAGTTCGCTTTGGACCTCAATCCCGGGACAGGGTAAAGAACGATCCTACGAGCAGTACTTC.

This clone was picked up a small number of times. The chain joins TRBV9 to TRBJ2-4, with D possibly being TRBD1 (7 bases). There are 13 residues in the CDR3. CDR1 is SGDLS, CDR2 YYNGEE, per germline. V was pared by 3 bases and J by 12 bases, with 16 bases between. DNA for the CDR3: TGTGCCAGCAGCGGGAGGGGACAGATTCGTCAGTACTTC. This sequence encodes CASSGRGQIRQYF.

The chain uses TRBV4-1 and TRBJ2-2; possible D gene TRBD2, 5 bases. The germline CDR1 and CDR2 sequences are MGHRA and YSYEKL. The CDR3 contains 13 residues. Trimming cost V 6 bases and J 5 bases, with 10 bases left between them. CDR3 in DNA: TGCGCCAGCAGAGAAGGGAGAACCGGGGAGCTGTTTTTT. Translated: CASREGRTGELFF.